The present T cell receptor (beta chain) was sequenced within a study of OX40 agonist ivuxolimab in advanced cancers. As for the study in general: Therapy given before enrollment (anti-PD-1, anti-PD-L1 or anti-CTLA-4) was allowed, and 40% had some. Study outcomes and limitations: Also showing low normalized T-cell clonal expansion were some of the nonresponders.

Germline values: CDR1 KGHSH, CDR2 LQKENI. The CDR3 has 17 amino acids. The V and J ends lost 0 bases and 3 bases respectively, with 15 bases between them. TCRdb's copy holds only in-frame clones and misses some; the assay was immunoSEQ multiplex PCR. The table includes some 110,000 clones, 85% to 95% detected once. A remark on this clone: Its cognate antigen is unknown.

The chain links TRBV18 to TRBJ1-5, with D possibly TRBD1 on 6 matching bases. The sequencing used CD4+ or CD8+ T cells sorted from blood, collected in a trial of the OX40 agonist ivuxolimab. The sequence derives from an adult with an advanced solid tumor such as melanoma, head and neck, liver or kidney cancer. The CDR3 sequence: CASSPPTAQGNNQPQHF. The CDR3 nucleotides are TGTGCCAGCTCACCACCAACCGCACAGGGTAACAATCAGCCCCAGCATTTT.